This TCR beta chain is drawn from a study of cytomegalovirus exposure and HLA in healthy donors. Study results and limitations: An observed cluster of highly shared sequence variants was recorded as a likely sequencing artifact. With further analysis later on, most CMV-associated TCR beta chains appeared HLA-restricted. Researchers reported that a few CMV-associated chains were confirmed in vitro as CMV antigen-specific. Common viral pathogens seemed, in a later analysis, to connect with several of the most significant clusters.

This CDR3 is 14 amino acids long. The V gene's germline CDR1 is MNHEY and CDR2 SMNVEV (reference sequence). Primers included in the PCR were 60 Vbeta and 13 Jbeta primers. Data came from immunoSEQ multiplex PCR; TCRdb stores just in-frame clones and leaves some out. The sample consists of roughly 100,000 clones, roughly 70% of them appearing once. This clone was observed a single time. The antigen is unknown. A read error may produce the germline difference seen at one junction end. The J gene is TRBJ2-3, the V gene TRBV27, with D possibly being TRBD2 (7 bases). The sequence came from a male donor in good health and CMV-seropositive. Sequenced: PBMCs. CDR3 coding DNA: TGTGCCAGCAGTTTTAGCAGGGAGGGGGATACGAAGTATTTT. Its translation is CASSFSREGDTKYF.